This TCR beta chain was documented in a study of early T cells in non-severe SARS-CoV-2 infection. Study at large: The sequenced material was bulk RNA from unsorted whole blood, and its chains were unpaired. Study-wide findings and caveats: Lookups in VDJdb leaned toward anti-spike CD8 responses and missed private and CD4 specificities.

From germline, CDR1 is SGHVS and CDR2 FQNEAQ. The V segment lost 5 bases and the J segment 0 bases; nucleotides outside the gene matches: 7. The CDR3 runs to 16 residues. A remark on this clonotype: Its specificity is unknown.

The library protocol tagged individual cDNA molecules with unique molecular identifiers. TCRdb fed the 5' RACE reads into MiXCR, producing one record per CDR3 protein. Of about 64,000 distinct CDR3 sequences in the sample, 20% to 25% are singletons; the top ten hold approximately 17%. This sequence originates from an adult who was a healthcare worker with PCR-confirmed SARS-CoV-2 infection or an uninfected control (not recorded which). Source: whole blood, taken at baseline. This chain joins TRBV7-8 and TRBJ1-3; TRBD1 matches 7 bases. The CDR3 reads CASSEGQLLSGNTIYF. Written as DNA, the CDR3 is TGTGCCAGCAGCGAGGGACAGCTCCTCTCTGGAAACACCATATATTTT.